This is a list of T cell receptor beta chains from one sample in a study of T-cell reconstitution after alpha-beta-depleted transplantation in children. TCRdb itself ran the PCR reads through MiXCR, one entry per CDR3 protein. The table includes about 300,000 distinct CDR3 sequences, over 9% detected once. Sequencing used PBMCs, obtained before TCRalphabeta/CD19-depleted stem cell transplant. The receptors originated from a boy younger than two with acute myeloid leukemia, due to receive a stem cell transplant. The CDR3 runs from the conserved cysteine through the conserved F or W. A D gene is named only where the DNA matches it firmly. Only part of the rows carry a size: once, few, many, or a class if the clone is expanded.

d_call,clone_size,v_call,j_call,cdr3_aa,cdr3_nt
-,many,TRBV7-2,TRBJ2-2,CASSFTSPTNTGELFF,TGTGCCAGCAGCTTCACTAGCCCCACGAACACCGGGGAGCTGTTTTTT
-,many,TRBV12-3/TRBV12-4,TRBJ1-2,CASSLPGEGYTF,TGTGCCAGCAGTCTCCCCGGGGAGGGCTACACCTTC
TRBD2,many,TRBV7-2,TRBJ2-1,CASSLEGRGEFF,TGTGCCAGCAGCTTAGAGGGGCGGGGGGAGTTCTTC
-,many,TRBV7-3,TRBJ2-3,CASSYSTGTSTDTQYF,TGTGCCAGCAGCTACTCGACAGGGACTAGCACAGATACGCAGTATTTT
-,many,TRBV4-3,TRBJ1-4,CASSRLLGPNEKLFF,TGCGCCAGCAGCCGCCTGCTTGGTCCTAATGAAAAACTGTTTTTT
TRBD1,many,TRBV5-1,TRBJ1-2,CASSSTTGGYGYTF,TGCGCCAGCAGCTCCACGACAGGGGGCTATGGCTACACCTTC
-,few,TRBV7-9,TRBJ2-7,CASSSPRQKGSYEQYF,TGTGCCAGCAGCTCCCCCCGGCAAAAGGGCTCCTACGAGCAGTACTTC
-,many,TRBV20-1,TRBJ1-2,CSGTLTGAYGYTF,TGCAGTGGAACACTTACAGGTGCCTATGGCTACACCTTC
-,many,TRBV11-2,TRBJ2-1,CASSRGGHEQFF,TGTGCCAGCAGCCGAGGAGGGCATGAGCAGTTCTTC
TRBD1,many,TRBV5-1,TRBJ2-1,CASSLATGNYNEQFF,TGCGCCAGCAGCTTGGCGACAGGGAACTACAATGAGCAGTTCTTC
-,many,TRBV5-5,TRBJ2-2,CASSLEHRANTGELFF,TGTGCCAGCAGCTTGGAACACAGGGCGAACACCGGGGAGCTGTTTTTT
-,-,TRBV4-3,TRBJ2-6,CASSPSENRGSGANVLTF,TGCGCCAGCAGCCCCTCGGAAAACAGAGGCTCTGGGGCCAACGTCCTGACTTTC
TRBD2,once,TRBV7-6,TRBJ2-7,CASSLDGGASEQYF,TGTGCCAGCAGCTTAGACGGGGGGGCGTCCGAGCAGTACTTC
-,many,TRBV7-9,TRBJ2-3,CASSLGPLVYGGDTQYF,TGTGCCAGCAGCTTAGGTCCCCTAGTGTACGGAGGAGATACGCAGTATTTT
-,-,TRBV5-4,TRBJ2-1,CASSLSFSGFAEQFF,TGTGCCAGCAGCTTGTCGTTTTCAGGATTTGCTGAGCAGTTCTTC
-,many,TRBV5-6,TRBJ2-2,CASSLRGPNTGELFF,TGTGCCAGCAGCTTGCGGGGGCCCAACACCGGGGAGCTGTTTTTT
TRBD2,many,TRBV6-1,TRBJ2-1,CASSVTSGSSYNEQFF,TGTGCCAGCAGCGTGACTAGCGGGAGTTCCTACAATGAGCAGTTCTTC
TRBD2,many,TRBV4-3,TRBJ2-1,CASSQGSGSGNEQFF,TGCGCCAGCAGCCAGGGTAGCGGGAGCGGGAATGAGCAGTTCTTC
-,many,TRBV6-5,TRBJ2-7,CASSYSIGGLTAYEQYF,TGTGCCAGCAGTTACTCGATAGGCGGACTGACCGCCTACGAGCAGTACTTC
TRBD2,many,TRBV6-1,TRBJ2-1,CASTTPSGGNEQFF,TGTGCCAGCACCACCCCAAGCGGGGGCAATGAGCAGTTCTTC
TRBD2,many,TRBV10-3,TRBJ2-1,CAISLAGGTYNEQFF,TGTGCCATCAGTCTAGCGGGAGGGACCTACAATGAGCAGTTCTTC
TRBD1,-,TRBV7-3,TRBJ2-2,CASSPGQGGELFF,TGTGCCAGCAGCCCGGGACAGGGCGGGGAGCTGTTTTTT
TRBD2,many,TRBV5-6,TRBJ2-3,CASSLGGSLTDTQYF,TGTGCCAGCAGCTTGGGCGGGAGTCTAACAGATACGCAGTATTTT
TRBD2,many,TRBV4-3,TRBJ2-3,CASSQVSGGAQYF,TGCGCCAGCAGCCAAGTGAGCGGGGGGGCGCAGTATTTT
-,many,TRBV10-3,TRBJ2-5,CAITGQPGETQYF,TGTGCCATCACTGGACAGCCTGGAGAGACCCAGTACTTC
-,many,TRBV5-1,TRBJ2-7,CASSFGPGVYEQYF,-
-,many,TRBV29-1,TRBJ2-3,CSVEPMTSFTDTQYF,TGCAGCGTTGAGCCCATGACTAGTTTCACAGATACGCAGTATTTT
-,many,TRBV28,TRBJ1-5,CASSLWRGEPQHF,TGTGCCAGCAGTTTATGGCGGGGGGAGCCCCAGCATTTT
-,many,TRBV7-9,TRBJ1-6,CASSFDRNSPLHF,TGTGCCAGCAGCTTCGACAGGAATTCACCCCTCCACTTT
-,-,TRBV28,TRBJ1-5,CASSLSGRGYNQPQHF,TGTGCCAGCAGTTTATCTGGCCGGGGTTACAATCAGCCCCAGCATTTT
TRBD1,many,TRBV12-3/TRBV12-4,TRBJ2-7,CASSLTDRAYEQYF,TGTGCCAGCAGTTTAACGGACAGGGCCTACGAGCAGTACTTC
-,many,TRBV15,TRBJ2-2,CATSRGTATGELFF,TGTGCCACCAGCAGAGGGACGGCCACCGGGGAGCTGTTTTTT
-,many,TRBV12-3/TRBV12-4,TRBJ2-5,CASSLRQGGKTQYF,TGTGCCAGCAGTTTAAGGCAGGGGGGAAAGACCCAGTACTTC
-,few,TRBV11-1,TRBJ2-7,CASSLVPFRQARSYEQYF,TGTGCCAGCAGCTTAGTCCCCTTCAGACAGGCCCGGTCCTACGAGCAGTACTTC
-,many,TRBV27,TRBJ2-3,CASSPCTLSTDTQYF,TGTGCCAGCAGTCCCTGTACACTCAGCACAGATACGCAGTATTTT
-,-,TRBV3-1,TRBJ2-5,CASSQAIAVGETQYF,TGTGCCAGCAGCCAAGCTATAGCGGTAGGGGAGACCCAGTACTTC
-,many,TRBV6-2/TRBV6-3,TRBJ1-6,CASSFSPEGVINSYNSPLHF,TGTGCCAGCAGTTTTTCCCCCGAGGGCGTCATCAATTCCTATAATTCACCCCTCCACTTT
TRBD2,many,TRBV7-9,TRBJ2-7,CASSLGAGVRHEQYF,TGTGCCAGCAGCTTAGGAGCGGGAGTGCGCCACGAGCAGTACTTC
TRBD2,many,TRBV11-2,TRBJ2-1,CASRPGTSGPWVWYNEQFF,TGTGCCAGCAGACCCGGGACTAGCGGGCCCTGGGTGTGGTACAATGAGCAGTTCTTC
-,-,TRBV12-3/TRBV12-4,TRBJ2-5,CASRKQGRGGKETQYF,TGTGCCAGCAGAAAACAGGGCCGGGGAGGCAAAGAGACCCAGTACTTC
-,-,TRBV19,TRBJ2-3,CASSIAAGLDADTQYF,TGTGCCAGTAGTATAGCCGCCGGGCTCGACGCAGATACGCAGTATTTT
-,-,TRBV7-3,TRBJ2-1,CASSANDRSSYNEQFF,TGTGCCAGCAGCGCCAACGACAGAAGCTCCTACAATGAGCAGTTCTTC
TRBD1,many,TRBV12-3/TRBV12-4,TRBJ2-7,CASSIQGVWGEQYF,TGTGCCAGCAGTATACAGGGGGTATGGGGCGAGCAGTACTTC
TRBD1,many,TRBV11-2,TRBJ1-1,CASSLGPDRAEDTEAFF,TGTGCCAGCAGCTTAGGGCCCGACAGGGCGGAGGACACTGAAGCTTTCTTT
-,many,TRBV28,TRBJ2-7,CASSYSGHSYEQYF,TGTGCCAGCAGCTATTCGGGACATTCCTACGAGCAGTACTTC
TRBD1,many,TRBV5-1,TRBJ1-6,CASSLARGDSPLHF,TGCGCCAGCAGCTTGGCCAGGGGGGATTCACCCCTCCACTTT
-,few,TRBV20-1,TRBJ2-1,CSARDSGGQDNEQFF,TGCAGTGCTAGAGATTCGGGGGGCCAGGACAATGAGCAGTTCTTC
-,many,TRBV4-3,TRBJ2-1,CASSQVGRTYNEQFF,TGCGCCAGCAGCCAAGTAGGGAGGACCTACAATGAGCAGTTCTTC